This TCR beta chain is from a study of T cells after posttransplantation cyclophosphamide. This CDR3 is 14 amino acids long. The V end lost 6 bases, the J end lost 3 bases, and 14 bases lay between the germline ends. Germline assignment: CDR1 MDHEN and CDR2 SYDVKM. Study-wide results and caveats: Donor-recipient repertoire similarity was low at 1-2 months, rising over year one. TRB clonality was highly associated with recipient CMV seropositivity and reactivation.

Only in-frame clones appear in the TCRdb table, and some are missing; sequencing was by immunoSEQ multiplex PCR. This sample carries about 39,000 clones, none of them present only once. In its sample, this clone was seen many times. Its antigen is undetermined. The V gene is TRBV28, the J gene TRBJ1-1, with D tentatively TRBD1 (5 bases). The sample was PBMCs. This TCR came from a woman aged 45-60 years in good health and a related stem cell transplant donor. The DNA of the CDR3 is TGTGCCAGCAGCTTGTCGGGGGGACACACTGAAGCTTTCTTT. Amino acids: CASSLSGGHTEAFF.